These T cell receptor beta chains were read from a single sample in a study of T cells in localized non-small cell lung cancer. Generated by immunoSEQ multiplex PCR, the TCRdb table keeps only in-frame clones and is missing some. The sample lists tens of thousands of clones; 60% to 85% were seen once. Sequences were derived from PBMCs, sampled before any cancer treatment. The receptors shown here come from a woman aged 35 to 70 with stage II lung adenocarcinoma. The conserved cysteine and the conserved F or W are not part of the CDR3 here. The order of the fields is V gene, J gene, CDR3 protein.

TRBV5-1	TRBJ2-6	TSSLLAGFSGANVLT
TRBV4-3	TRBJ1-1	ASSQVGGRETEAF
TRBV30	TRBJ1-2	AWSMGENYGYT
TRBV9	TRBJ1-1	ASSPFTGGTEAF
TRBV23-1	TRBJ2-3	ASSQSRLADNYTDTQY
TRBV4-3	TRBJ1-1	ASSQDQGPNTEAF
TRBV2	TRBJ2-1	ASTLAYEQF
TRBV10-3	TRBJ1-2	AIGRHPLYGYT
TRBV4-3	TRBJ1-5	ASSQDGLSNQPQH
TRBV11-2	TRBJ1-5	ASSLGPEDIQPQH
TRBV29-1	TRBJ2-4	SVLEGVAKNIQY
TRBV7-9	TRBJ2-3	ASSDPAGDTQY
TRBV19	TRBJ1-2	ASSVRDTGYT
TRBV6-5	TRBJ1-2	ASDRTGGNGYT
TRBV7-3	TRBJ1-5	ASSLGRTKTQH
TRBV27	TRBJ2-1	ASRTSGGNEQF
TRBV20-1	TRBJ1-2	SADPVEGYT
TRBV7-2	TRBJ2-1	ASSFRGSYNEQF
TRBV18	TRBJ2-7	ASSPATGAYYEQY
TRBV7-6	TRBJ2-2	ASSLSKEGVSNTGELF
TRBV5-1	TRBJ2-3	ASSEGGTDTQY
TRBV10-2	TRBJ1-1	ASSESGRPEAF
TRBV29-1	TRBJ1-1	SATKTAEAF
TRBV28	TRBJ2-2	ASSLNIGTDLHENTGELF
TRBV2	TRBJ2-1	ASNVGSGGDEQF
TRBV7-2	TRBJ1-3	ASSLETGVFGNTIY
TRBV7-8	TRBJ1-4	ASSFRGRDEKLF
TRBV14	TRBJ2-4	ASSLTSGLPKNIQY
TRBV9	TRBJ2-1	ASALAGNLGATNEQF
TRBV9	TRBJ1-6	ASSVGGSSYNSPLH
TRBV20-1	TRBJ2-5	SAHWGETQY
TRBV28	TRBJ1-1	ASSLLWGELDTEAF
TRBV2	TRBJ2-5	ASSELAGGVETQY
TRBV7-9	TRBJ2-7	ASSLAVASYEQY
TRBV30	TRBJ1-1	AWSYTLNTEAF
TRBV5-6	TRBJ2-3	ASSLKDTQY
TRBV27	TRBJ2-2	ATQFSVTGELF
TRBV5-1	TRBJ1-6	ASSAKTGFGGSPLH
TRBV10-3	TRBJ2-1	AISEVPRNEQF
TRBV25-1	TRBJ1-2	ASEGARYGYT
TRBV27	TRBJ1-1	ASSYRPTGETEAF
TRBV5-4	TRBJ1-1	ASSARTGQNTEAF
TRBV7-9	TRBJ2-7	ASSSDRGRNEQY
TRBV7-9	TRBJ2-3	ASSLGGTGTDTQY
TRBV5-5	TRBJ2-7	ASSLSGGAYEQY
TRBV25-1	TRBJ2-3	ASSKSRGTRFADTQY
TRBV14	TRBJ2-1	ASSPGGGGWNEQF
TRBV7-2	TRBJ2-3	ASSTRLGTDTQY
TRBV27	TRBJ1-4	ASSPVHATNEKLF
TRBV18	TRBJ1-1	ASSLLDTEAF
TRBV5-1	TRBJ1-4	ASSPGDYTEKLF
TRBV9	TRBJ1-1	ASSGQGEVNTEAF
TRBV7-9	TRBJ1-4	ASSTGTGDPTNEKLF
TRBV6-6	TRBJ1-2	ASSYETGRDYGYT